This TCR beta chain was recorded in a study of cytomegalovirus exposure and HLA in healthy donors. As for the study in general: From 170 million or so T cells, an earlier analysis saw approximately 110 million unique TCR beta sequences. General study results and limits: According to an earlier analysis, most TCR beta V segments yielded productive rearrangements about 87% or about 30% of the time. CMV serostatus was the sole immune exposure data available.

On this clone: Its cognate antigen is unknown.

Both 60 Vbeta primers and 13 Jbeta primers went into the PCR. In the authors' methods: About 11 million of the about 80 million unique TCR beta chains counted in a later analysis were shared. Using immunoSEQ multiplex PCR, the repertoire was profiled, and TCRdb retains in-frame clones only, with some absent. V and J calls and clone size are those listed in that table; D and trimming were worked out from the DNA. In the table there are about 67,000 clones, just under 80% of which are singletons. Germline CDR1 and CDR2: MNHEY and SVGAGI. The CDR3 is 15 amino acids. The V and J ends lost 7 bases and 4 bases respectively, with 19 bases between them.

The TCR comes from a middle-aged man in good health and CMV-seronegative. The genes are TRBV6-5 and TRBJ1-1; D may be TRBD1 (6 bases). The sequencing input was PBMCs. CDR3 in DNA: TGTGCCAGCACCAGACAGGCCTCCGGAGGCACTGAAGCTTTCTTT. Translation: CASTRQASGGTEAFF.